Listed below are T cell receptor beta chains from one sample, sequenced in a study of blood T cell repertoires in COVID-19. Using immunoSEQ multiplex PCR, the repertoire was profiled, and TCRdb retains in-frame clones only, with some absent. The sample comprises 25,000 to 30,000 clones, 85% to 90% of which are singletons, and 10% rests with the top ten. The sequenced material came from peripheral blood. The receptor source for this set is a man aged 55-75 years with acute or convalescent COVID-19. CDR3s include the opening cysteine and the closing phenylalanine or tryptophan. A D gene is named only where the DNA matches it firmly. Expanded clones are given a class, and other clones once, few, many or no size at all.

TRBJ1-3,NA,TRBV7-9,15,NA,CASSVGPYSGNTIYF,TGTGCCAGCAGCGTAGGGCCTTACTCTGGAAACACCATATATTTT
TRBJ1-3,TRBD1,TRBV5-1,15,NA,CASTRQGQAGNTIYF,TGCGCCAGCACTAGACAGGGTCAGGCTGGAAACACCATATATTTT
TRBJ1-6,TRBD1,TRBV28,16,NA,CASRFGTGGNHSPLHF,TGTGCCAGCAGGTTCGGGACAGGGGGTAATCATTCACCCCTCCACTTT
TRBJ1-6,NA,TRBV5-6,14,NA,CASSLRSYNSPLHF,TGTGCCAGCAGCTTGCGGTCCTATAATTCACCCCTCCACTTT
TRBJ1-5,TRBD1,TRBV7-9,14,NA,CASSLTGVGQPQHF,TGTGCCAGCAGCCTCACAGGGGTTGGTCAGCCCCAGCATTTT
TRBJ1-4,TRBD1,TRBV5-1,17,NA,CASSRLQQGLTNEKLFF,TGCGCCAGCAGTCGTCTGCAACAGGGGTTAACTAATGAAAAACTGTTTTTT
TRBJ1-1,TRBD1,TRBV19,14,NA,CASSPGQGKFEAFF,TGTGCCAGTAGTCCCGGACAGGGAAAATTTGAAGCTTTCTTT
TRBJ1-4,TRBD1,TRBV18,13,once,CASGQGMSEKLFF,TGTGCCAGTGGACAGGGAATGAGTGAAAAACTGTTTTTT
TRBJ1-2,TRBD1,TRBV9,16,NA,CASSVFLGTGEHGYTF,TGTGCCAGCAGCGTTTTCCTCGGGACAGGGGAACATGGCTACACCTTC
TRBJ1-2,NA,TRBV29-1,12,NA,CSVDEGANGYTF,TGCAGCGTTGACGAAGGGGCGAATGGCTACACCTTC
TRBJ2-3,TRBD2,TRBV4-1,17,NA,CASSQGVAGVRADTQYF,TGCGCCAGCAGCCAAGGGGTAGCGGGAGTCAGGGCAGATACGCAGTATTTT
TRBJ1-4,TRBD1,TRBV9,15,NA,CASSARDRDGEKLFF,TGTGCCAGCAGCGCCCGGGACAGGGACGGAGAAAAACTGTTTTTT
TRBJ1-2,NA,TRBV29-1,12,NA,CSVDRQGGGYTF,TGCAGCGTTGATAGGCAGGGCGGCGGCTACACCTTC
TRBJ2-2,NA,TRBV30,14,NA,CAWVGGFGTGELFF,TGTGCCTGGGTCGGAGGATTTGGGACCGGGGAGCTGTTTTTT
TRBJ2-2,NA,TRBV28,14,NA,CASKWQYNTGELFF,TGTGCCAGCAAATGGCAGTACAACACCGGGGAGCTGTTTTTT
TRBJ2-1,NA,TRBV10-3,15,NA,CAISEDRSSYNEQFF,TGTGCCATCAGTGAGGACAGGAGCTCCTACAATGAGCAGTTCTTC
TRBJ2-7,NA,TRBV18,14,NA,CASSPEKGPYEQYF,TGTGCCAGCTCACCAGAAAAGGGGCCCTACGAGCAGTACTTC
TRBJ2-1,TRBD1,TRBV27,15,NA,CASSNTGGPYNEQFF,TGTGCCAGCAGTAACACAGGGGGCCCCTACAATGAGCAGTTCTTC
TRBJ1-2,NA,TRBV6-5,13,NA,CASSYEAGSGYTF,TGTGCCAGCAGTTACGAGGCAGGGTCTGGCTACACCTTC
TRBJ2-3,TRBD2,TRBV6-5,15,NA,CASSPLTSGADTQYF,TGTGCCAGCAGCCCCCTGACTAGCGGGGCAGATACGCAGTATTTT
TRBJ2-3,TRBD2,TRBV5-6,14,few,CASSFSGGTDTQYF,TGTGCCAGCAGCTTTAGCGGGGGTACAGATACGCAGTATTTT
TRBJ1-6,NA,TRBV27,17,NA,CASTPSGGGGSRSPLHF,TGTGCCAGCACCCCATCCGGCGGGGGGGGAAGTCGATCACCCCTCCACTTT
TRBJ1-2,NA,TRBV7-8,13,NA,CASSKQSNYGYTF,TGTGCCAGCAGCAAACAGAGTAACTATGGCTACACCTTC
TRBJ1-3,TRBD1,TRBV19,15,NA,CASTVDRVSGNTIYF,TGTGCCAGTACCGTTGACAGGGTCTCTGGAAACACCATATATTTT
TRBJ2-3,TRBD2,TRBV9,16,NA,CASSTGGGGPSDTQYF,TGTGCCAGCAGCACCGGGGGGGGAGGGCCTTCAGATACGCAGTATTTT
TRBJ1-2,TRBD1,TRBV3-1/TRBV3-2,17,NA,CASSRGQGARWTNGYTF,TGTGCCAGCAGCCGGGGACAGGGGGCGAGATGGACTAATGGCTACACCTTC
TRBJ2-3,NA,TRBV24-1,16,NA,CATSDLGAKTTDTQYF,TGTGCCACCAGTGATTTAGGGGCTAAAACTACAGATACGCAGTATTTT
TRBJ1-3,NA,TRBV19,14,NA,CASSDSHSGNTIYF,TGTGCCAGTAGCGACAGTCACTCTGGAAACACCATATATTTT
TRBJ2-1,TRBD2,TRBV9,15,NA,CASSNIAGGPNEQFF,TGTGCCAGCAGTAACATAGCGGGGGGGCCGAATGAGCAGTTCTTC
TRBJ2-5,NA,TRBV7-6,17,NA,CASSLYGQGSYQETQYF,TGTGCCAGCAGCTTATACGGGCAGGGATCGTACCAAGAGACCCAGTACTTC
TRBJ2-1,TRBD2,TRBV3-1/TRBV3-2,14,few,CASSQGGRGGEQFF,TGTGCCAGCAGCCAAGGCGGGAGAGGCGGTGAGCAGTTCTTC
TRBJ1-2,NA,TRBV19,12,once,CASSIWGDGYTF,TGTGCCAGTAGTATATGGGGCGACGGCTACACCTTC
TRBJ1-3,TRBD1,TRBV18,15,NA,CASSPNRGTGNTIYF,TGTGCCAGCTCACCAAACAGGGGAACTGGAAACACCATATATTTT
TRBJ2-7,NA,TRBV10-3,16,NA,CAISRARVGGAYEQYF,TGTGCCATCAGCCGGGCCCGGGTGGGGGGTGCCTACGAGCAGTACTTC
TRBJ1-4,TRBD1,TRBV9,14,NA,CASSNRDRGEKLFF,TGTGCCAGCAGCAACCGGGACAGGGGCGAAAAACTGTTTTTT
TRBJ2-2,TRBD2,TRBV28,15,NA,CASSLPGLEGGELFF,TGTGCCAGCAGTCTCCCGGGACTAGAGGGTGGGGAGCTGTTTTTT
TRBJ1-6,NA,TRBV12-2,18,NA,CASRFLYGLQGRNSPLHF,TGTGCAAGTCGCTTCCTATATGGGTTGCAGGGTCGGAATTCACCCCTCCACTTT
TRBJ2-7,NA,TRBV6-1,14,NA,CASSELAVGHEQYF,TGTGCCAGCAGTGAATTGGCAGTGGGCCACGAGCAGTACTTC
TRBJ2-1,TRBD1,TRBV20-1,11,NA,CRGDRGNEQFF,TGCAGGGGGGACAGGGGCAATGAGCAGTTCTTC
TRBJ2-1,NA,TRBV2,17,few,CASSVKPPQAPSNEQFF,TGTGCCAGCAGTGTAAAACCCCCCCAGGCACCCTCAAATGAGCAGTTCTTC
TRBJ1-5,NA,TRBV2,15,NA,CASSAQRNSNQPQHF,TGTGCCAGCAGTGCACAGAGAAATAGCAATCAGCCCCAGCATTTT
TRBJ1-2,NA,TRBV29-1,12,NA,CSVSTLGDGYTF,TGCAGCGTTAGCACTTTAGGGGATGGCTACACCTTC
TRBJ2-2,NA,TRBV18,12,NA,CASSPSLAELFF,TGTGCCAGCTCACCCTCCCTGGCCGAGCTGTTTTTT
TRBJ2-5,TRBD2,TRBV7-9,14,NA,CASSPAGGPETQYF,TGTGCCAGCAGCCCAGCGGGGGGGCCAGAGACCCAGTACTTC
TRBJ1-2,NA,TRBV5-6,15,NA,CASSLGRVGNYGYTF,TGTGCCAGCAGCTTAGGCAGGGTGGGGAACTATGGCTACACCTTC
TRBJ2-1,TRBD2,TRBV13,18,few,CASSSSKGPGLKSREQFF,TGTGCCAGCAGCTCTTCGAAAGGGCCGGGACTAAAGTCAAGGGAGCAGTTCTTC
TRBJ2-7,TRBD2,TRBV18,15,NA,CASSPTSGTTSEQYF,TGTGCCAGCTCACCGACTAGCGGGACGACTAGCGAGCAGTACTTC
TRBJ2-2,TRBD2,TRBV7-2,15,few,CASSLAGGPGGELFF,TGTGCCAGCAGTTTAGCGGGAGGGCCCGGCGGGGAGCTGTTTTTT
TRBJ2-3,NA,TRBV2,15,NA,CASIFGGSSTDTQYF,TGTGCCAGCATTTTTGGGGGGTCTAGCACAGATACGCAGTATTTT
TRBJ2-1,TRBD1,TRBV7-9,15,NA,CASSPFGTGDNEQFF,TGTGCCAGCAGCCCCTTCGGGACAGGGGACAATGAGCAGTTCTTC
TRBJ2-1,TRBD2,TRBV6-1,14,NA,CASKQLAGQNEQFF,TGTGCCAGCAAACAGCTAGCGGGGCAGAATGAGCAGTTCTTC
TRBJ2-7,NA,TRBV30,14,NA,CAWSKDYLSYEQYF,TGTGCCTGGAGTAAGGACTATCTTTCCTACGAGCAGTACTTC
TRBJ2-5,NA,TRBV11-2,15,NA,CASSPTTVRQETQYF,TGTGCCAGCAGCCCTACGACAGTACGTCAAGAGACCCAGTACTTC
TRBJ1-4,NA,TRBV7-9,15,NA,CASSLVSGANEKLFF,TGTGCCAGCAGCTTAGTCTCGGGAGCTAATGAAAAACTGTTTTTT